This T cell receptor (beta chain) originates from a study of cytomegalovirus exposure and HLA in healthy donors. Comment on this clone: Antigen specificity is unknown.

Assay used: immunoSEQ multiplex PCR; TCRdb lists only in-frame clones, some missing. The table records over 200,000 clones, less than 90% of them present only once. Study results and caveats: Reports showed the classifier diagnosing cytomegalovirus status with high specificity and sensitivity. In vitro confirmation showed three CMV-associated chains to be CMV antigen specific.

Trimming removed 3 bases at V and 3 bases at J, with 11 bases between. The CDR3 extends over 13 amino acids. In germline, CDR1 is GTSNPN, CDR2 SVGIG (reference sequence). This receptor was identified in a woman younger than 35 in good health and CMV-seronegative. The rearrangement links TRBV30 to TRBJ1-1, with a weak D call TRBD1 (5 bases). Sequencing was performed on PBMCs. CDR3 sequence (DNA): TGTGCCTGGAGGAGACAGCGATACACTGAAGCTTTCTTT. Translating gives CAWRRQRYTEAFF.